Shown below are 10 T cell receptor beta chains from a single sample sequenced in a study of CD8 T cells in ankylosing spondylitis. TCRdb recomputed calls from the 5' RACE reads with MiXCR, one row per CDR3 protein. The table shows some 300,000 distinct CDR3 sequences, with roughly 20% occurring only once. Sequencing used blood, either unsorted or a sorted T cell fraction (not recorded which). All receptors come from a female donor with ankylosing spondylitis or in good health (not recorded which).

This clonotype occurred a few times. The chain couples TRBV6-1 to TRBJ2-1; 7 bases fit TRBD2. J lost 9 bases, V lost 1 base, and 6 bases had no gene match. The germline gives CDR1 MNHNS, CDR2 SASEGT. The CDR3 consists of 14 residues. The DNA of the CDR3 is TGTGCCAGCAGTGAAGTACTGGGAGGGCCTGAGCAGTTCTTC. Encoded protein: CASSEVLGGPEQFF.

The V and J genes are TRBV29-1 and TRBJ1-1, with a possible D match to TRBD1 (5 bases). The germline V gene encodes CDR1 SQVTM and CDR2 ANQGSEA. This CDR3 region has 15 residues. Between the trimmed V and J ends, which lost 0 bases and 4 bases, there was a span of 15 bases. CDR3 amino acids: CSVEDRDSTGTEAFF. The CDR3 DNA is TGCAGCGTTGAAGATCGCGACAGCACGGGCACTGAAGCTTTCTTT.

This clonotype was seen only a few times. This rearrangement joins TRBV7-2 to TRBJ2-7; perhaps TRBD2 as D (7 bases). V was shortened by 7 bases and J by 2 bases, with 15 bases between the two germline ends. This CDR3 is built from 14 residues. The germline gives CDR1 SGHTA, CDR2 FQGNSA. The CDR3, as DNA: TGTGCCAGCACCCAGGGGCGGGGGACCTACGAGCAGTACTTC. Translated: CASTQGRGTYEQYF. Full variable domain (rest looked up from reference TRBV7-2 and TRBJ2-7): GAGVSQSPSNKVTEKGKDVELRCDPISGHTALYWYRQSLGQGLEFLIYFQGNSAPDKSGLPSDRFSAERTGGSVSTLTIQRTQQEDSAVYLCASTQGRGTYEQYFGPGTRLTVT.

The chain employs TRBV29-1 and TRBJ2-3; 9 nucleotides agree with TRBD1. J was trimmed by 5 bases and V by 7 bases; bases with no gene match: 16. CDR3 size: 16 residues. Germline lookup yields CDR1 SQVTM and CDR2 ANQGSEA. CDR3 nucleotides: TGCAGCGCTGGCCTCCGGAGGGGACAGGGTATAGATACGCAGTATTTT. Translating gives CSAGLRRGQGIDTQYF.

J is TRBJ1-6 and V is TRBV6-5; 7 nucleotides line up with TRBD1. This CDR3 has 14 amino acids. V was clipped by 4 bases and J by 9 bases; unmatched bases: 6. CDR1 is MNHEY, CDR2 SVGAGI, per germline. The CDR3 is CASSSGTATSPLHF. The CDR3 DNA sequence: TGTGCCAGCAGTTCCGGGACAGCCACTTCACCCCTCCACTTT.

The chain recombines TRBV27 with TRBJ2-5; 7 bases match TRBD2. The length of the CDR3 is 14 residues. In germline, CDR1 is MNHEY, CDR2 SMNVEV (reference sequence). Unmatched junction bases numbered 10, after V lost 5 bases and J lost 7 bases. CDR3 loop: CASSLLRGVATQYF. The CDR3 DNA follows: TGTGCCAGCAGTCTCCTCCGGGGGGTCGCGACCCAGTACTTC.

This clonotype turned up a few times. The genes are TRBV6-1 and TRBJ1-2; 8 positions match TRBD1. The CDR3 runs 14 residues. The V segment lost 4 bases and the J segment 5 bases; nucleotides outside the gene matches: 6. From germline, CDR1 is MNHNS and CDR2 SASEGT. This CDR3 is CASSAYRQGYGYTF. The DNA for the CDR3 is TGTGCCAGCAGTGCCTACCGACAGGGGTATGGCTACACCTTC.

The genes are TRBV7-9 and TRBJ2-7; the D call may be TRBD1 or TRBD2 (5 bases each). Trimming removed 5 bases from V and 2 bases from J, with 22 bases in between. The CDR3 runs to 17 residues. Germline V lookup: CDR1 SEHNR, CDR2 FQNEAQ (reference sequence). CDR3 residues: CASSPARGRAKPYEQYF. Here the CDR3 DNA reads TGTGCCAGCAGCCCAGCCCGGGGCAGGGCAAAACCCTACGAGCAGTACTTC.

DNA of the CDR3: TGTGCCAGCAGCGTTGGTGCCGGGACTAGCGGGAGTAGGTACAATGAGCAGTTCTTC. Translating gives CASSVGAGTSGSRYNEQFF. The V gene is TRBV9, the J gene TRBJ2-1; 14 bases line up with TRBD2. Germline V gene data show CDR1 as SGDLS and CDR2 as YYNGEE. The J segment lost 4 bases and the V segment lost 2 bases, leaving 11 bases of the junction unmatched. CDR3 length: 19 amino acids.

This clonotype was seen more than once but under ten times. CDR3 sequence (DNA): TGTGCCAGCAGCCCTTCACAGGGAAGGAATTCACCCCTCCACTTT. Translating it yields CASSPSQGRNSPLHF. The V gene is TRBV6-1, the J gene TRBJ1-6, with a tentative D call TRBD1 (6 bases). Between the trimmed V and J ends, which lost 6 bases and 7 bases, there was a span of 16 bases. From germline, CDR1 is MNHNS and CDR2 SASEGT. The CDR3 loop spans 15 amino acids.